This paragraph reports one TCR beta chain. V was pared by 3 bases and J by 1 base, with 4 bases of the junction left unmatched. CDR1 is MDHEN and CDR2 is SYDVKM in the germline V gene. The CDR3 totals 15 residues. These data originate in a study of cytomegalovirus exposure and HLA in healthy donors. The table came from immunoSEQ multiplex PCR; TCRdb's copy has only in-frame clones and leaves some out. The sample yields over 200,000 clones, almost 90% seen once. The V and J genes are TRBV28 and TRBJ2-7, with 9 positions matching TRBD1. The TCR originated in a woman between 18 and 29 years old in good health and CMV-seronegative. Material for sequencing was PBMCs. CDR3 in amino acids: CASSFGTGLSYEQYF. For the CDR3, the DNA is TGTGCCAGCAGTTTTGGGACAGGGCTTTCCTACGAGCAGTACTTC.